These 5 T cell receptor beta chains were all obtained from the same sample, sequenced in a study of CD8 T cells in Susac syndrome. Random hexamers were used to reverse transcribe an amount of roughly 0.45 to 1 ug RNA. MiXCR was run by TCRdb on the immunoSEQ multiplex PCR reads, yielding one entry per CDR3 protein. The data hold about 170,000 distinct CDR3 sequences, with over 85% observed a single time. Sequencing was carried out using CD4+ T cells from PBMCs. The receptors were sampled from a human donor with multiple sclerosis.

V is TRBV28 and J is TRBJ1-1, with D unclear. The V end lost 5 bases, the J end lost 7 bases, and 14 bases lay between the germline ends. The CDR3 loop spans 13 amino acids. From germline, CDR1 is MDHEN and CDR2 SYDVKM. The CDR3 DNA sequence: TGTGCCAGCAGTGGGCCCTTTTACGGTGAAGCTTTCTTT. It is translated as CASSGPFYGEAFF. Full variable domain (outside the CDR3, taken from reference TRBV28 and TRBJ1-1): DVKVTQSSRYLVKRTGEKVFLECVQDMDHENMFWYRQDPGLGLRLIYFSYDVKMKEKGDIPEGYSVSREKKERFSLILESASTNQTSMYLCASSGPFYGEAFFGQGTRLTVV.

The V call is TRBV30, the J call TRBJ1-3; weak D call: TRBD1 (5 bases). CDR1 is GTSNPN and CDR2 is SVGIG in the germline V gene (reference sequence). V lost 5 bases to trimming and J lost 2 bases, with 16 bases between them. CDR3 length: 15 amino acids. In nucleotides, the CDR3 is TGTGCCTGGGCTCTACCCGGGACTGCTGGAAACACCATATATTTT. It translates to CAWALPGTAGNTIYF.

The chain joins TRBV27 to TRBJ2-5; D uncertain. Looked up from germline, CDR1 is MNHEY and CDR2 is SMNVEV (reference sequence). The CDR3 length is 14 residues. The ends were cut back, 2 bases at V and 2 bases at J, with 9 bases in the middle. The CDR3 DNA sequence: TGTGCCAGCAGTTTAGGTCAGTGGCAAGAGACCCAGTACTTC. Amino acid sequence: CASSLGQWQETQYF.

The V call is TRBV27, the J call TRBJ1-4, with 8 bases lining up with TRBD1. The V segment lost 6 bases and the J segment 6 bases; nucleotides outside the gene matches: 9. The CDR3 has 15 residues. Germline lookup yields CDR1 MNHEY and CDR2 SMNVEV (reference sequence). The CDR3 reads CASRRTSGGDEKLFF. The DNA for the CDR3 is TGTGCCAGCAGACGAACGTCAGGGGGCGATGAAAAACTGTTTTTT. Full variable domain (remainder filled in from reference TRBV27 and TRBJ1-4): EAQVTQNPRYLITVTGKKLTVTCSQNMNHEYMSWYRQDPGLGLRQIYYSMNVEVTDKGDVPEGYKVSRKEKRNFPLILESPSPNQTSLYFCASRRTSGGDEKLFFGSGTQLSVL.

The chain is built from TRBV4-3 and TRBJ2-7; 7 bases line up with TRBD1. The CDR3 loop spans 14 amino acids. The trim removed 5 bases at V and 2 bases at J, leaving 6 bases unmatched. Germline V gene sequence: CDR1 LGHNA, CDR2 YSLEER. The CDR3 is CASSSDRVTYEQYF. The CDR3 bases are TGCGCCAGCAGCTCAGACAGGGTGACCTACGAGCAGTACTTC.